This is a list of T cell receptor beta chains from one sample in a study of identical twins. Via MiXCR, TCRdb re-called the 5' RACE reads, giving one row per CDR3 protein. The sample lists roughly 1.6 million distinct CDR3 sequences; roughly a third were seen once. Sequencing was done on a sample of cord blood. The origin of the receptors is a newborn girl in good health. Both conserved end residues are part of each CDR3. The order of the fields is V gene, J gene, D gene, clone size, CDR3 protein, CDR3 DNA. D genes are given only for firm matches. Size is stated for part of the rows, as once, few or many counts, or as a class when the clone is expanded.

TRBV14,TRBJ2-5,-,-,CASSIPHLQETQYF,TGTGCCAGCAGCATCCCACACCTCCAAGAGACCCAGTACTTC
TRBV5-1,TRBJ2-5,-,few,CASSLGRGPQETQYF,TGCGCCAGCAGCTTGGGGCGGGGCCCTCAAGAGACCCAGTACTTC
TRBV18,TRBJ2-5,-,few,CASSPVLVGETQYF,TGTGCCAGCTCACCTGTACTAGTTGGGGAGACCCAGTACTTC
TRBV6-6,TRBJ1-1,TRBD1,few,CASSPRTGRATEAFF,TGTGCCAGCAGTCCCCGGACAGGGAGGGCCACTGAAGCTTTCTTT
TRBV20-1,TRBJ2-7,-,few,CSARDGRGSYEQYF,TGCAGTGCTAGAGATGGCAGGGGCTCCTACGAGCAGTACTTC
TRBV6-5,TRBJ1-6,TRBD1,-,CASSYSGTAAGSPLHF,TGTGCCAGCAGTTACTCTGGGACAGCCGCGGGCTCACCCCTCCACTTT
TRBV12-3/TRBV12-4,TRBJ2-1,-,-,CASSFLGNHNEQFF,TGTGCCAGCAGTTTCCTGGGAAACCACAATGAGCAGTTCTTC
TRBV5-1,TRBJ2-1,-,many,CASSPGPSRNLYNEQFF,TGCGCCAGCAGCCCGGGTCCGTCTAGGAATCTCTACAATGAGCAGTTCTTC
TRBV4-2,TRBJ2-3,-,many,CASSQDSPDTQYF,TGTGCCAGCAGCCAAGACTCCCCAGATACGCAGTATTTT
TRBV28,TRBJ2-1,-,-,CASSFIRHNEQFF,TGTGCCAGCAGTTTTATACGACACAATGAGCAGTTCTTC
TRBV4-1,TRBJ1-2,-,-,CASSQQPRTYPNYGYTF,TGCGCCAGCAGCCAACAGCCTAGGACTTATCCTAACTATGGCTACACCTTC
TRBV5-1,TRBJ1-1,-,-,CASSLMGRGNTEVFF,TGCGCCAGCAGCTTGATGGGAAGGGGGAACACTGAAGTTTTCTTT